The 25 T cell receptor beta chains reported below all come from one sample, sequenced in a study of T-cell reconstitution after alpha-beta-depleted transplantation in children. As it was prepared, the TCRbeta library received unique molecular identifiers. TCRdb analysed the PCR reads with MiXCR anew, one entry per CDR3 protein. The sample contains around 450,000 distinct CDR3 sequences, about 10% of which appear only once. The sequenced sample was PBMCs, obtained before TCRalphabeta/CD19-depleted stem cell transplant. The source of these receptors is a child aged 2 to 15 with inherited bone marrow failure, due to receive a stem cell transplant.

This clonotype was picked up many times. V usage is TRBV12-3 or TRBV12-4 and J usage is TRBJ1-1; D uncertain. This CDR3 comprises 13 residues. Trimming left V 5 bases short and J 6 bases short, with 13 bases between. The CDR3 sequence is CASSPTTSAEAFF. CDR3 DNA sequence: TGTGCCAGCAGTCCTACAACCTCCGCTGAAGCTTTCTTT.

There are a few counts of this clonotype. The chain couples TRBV7-2 to TRBJ2-5, with TRBD1 as a possible D gene (6 bases). The CDR3 covers 12 residues. CDR1 SGHTA and CDR2 FQGNSA come from the germline V gene. V lost 6 bases and J 6 bases, leaving 11 bases between the germline ends. This CDR3 is CASRGDTKTQYF. CDR3 sequence (DNA): TGTGCCAGCAGAGGGGACACTAAGACCCAGTACTTC.

In regard to this clonotype: A read error is likely, as this CDR3 ends without the conserved phenylalanine or tryptophan. The chain employs TRBV5-4 and TRBJ1-6; 8 nucleotides line up with TRBD1. V lost 5 bases and J lost 6; bases outside the gene matches: 1. This CDR3 is built from 13 residues. Germline CDR1 is SGHNT and CDR2 is YYREEE (reference sequence). Written as DNA, the CDR3 is TGTGCCAGCAGAGACAGGGGTAATTCACCCCTCCACTAT. Protein: CASRDRGNSPLHY.

This chain uses TRBV29-1 with TRBJ2-7; D not certain. This CDR3 contains 12 residues. Germline-derived CDR1 and CDR2 are SQVTM and ANQGSEA. With 4 bases removed from V and 0 bases from J, the gap between germline ends came to 7 bases. The CDR3 loop reads CSVGLGSYEQYF. The CDR3 coding sequence is TGCAGCGTTGGACTGGGCTCCTACGAGCAGTACTTC.

In its sample, this clonotype was seen a few times. This chain connects TRBV9 to TRBJ2-1; D not certain. Germline CDR1 and CDR2: SGDLS and YYNGEE. Deletions cut 2 bases from V and 4 bases from J, with 16 bases between. The CDR3 has 16 residues. CDR3 loop: CASSVDPAETYNEQFF. CDR3 in DNA: TGTGCCAGCAGCGTGGACCCTGCTGAGACATACAATGAGCAGTTCTTC. The complete variable domain, with remaining parts taken from reference TRBV9 and TRBJ2-1, reads DSGVTQTPKHLITATGQRVTLRCSPRSGDLSVYWYQQSLDQGLQFLIQYYNGEERAKGNILERFSAQQFPDLHSELNLSSLELGDSALYFCASSVDPAETYNEQFFGPGTRLTVL.

Ten or more counts support this clonotype. This chain uses TRBV12-3 or TRBV12-4 with TRBJ2-7; the match to TRBD2 covers 8 bases. The CDR3 consists of 16 residues. J lost 2 bases, V lost 3 bases, and 9 bases had no gene match. The CDR3: CASSFRLAGPAYEQYF. CDR3 bases: TGTGCCAGCAGTTTTCGGTTAGCGGGACCCGCCTACGAGCAGTACTTC.

In regard to this clonotype: Germline is not matched at one junction end, which may reflect a read error. This chain joins TRBV15 and TRBJ2-1, with D hard to call. Germline lookup yields CDR1 LNHNV and CDR2 YYDKDF (reference sequence). CDR3 size: 13 residues. The CDR3 DNA reads TGTTCCACCTCTGATCTGCCCCTCAATGAGCAGTTCTTC. It encodes CSTSDLPLNEQFF.

This clonotype appeared a few times. The chain uses TRBV20-1 and TRBJ1-4; D is unresolved. Looked up from germline, CDR1 is DFQATT and CDR2 is SNEGSKA (reference sequence). This CDR3 has 11 amino acids. Deletions cut 5 bases from V and 2 bases from J, with 3 bases between. DNA for the CDR3: TGCAGTGCTGGCACTAATGAAAAACTGTTTTTT. Protein product: CSAGTNEKLFF.

In its sample, this clonotype was seen many times. The chain carries TRBV6-2 or TRBV6-3 and TRBJ2-1; 7 bases are shared with TRBD2. Losses at the gene ends were 10 bases for V and 0 bases for J; bases not matched to a gene: 9. Germline V gene sequence: CDR1 MNHEY, CDR2 SVGEGT. The CDR3 contains 15 residues. The CDR3 spells CATGGRTISYNEQFF. DNA of the CDR3: TGTGCCACGGGGGGAAGGACTATCTCCTACAATGAGCAGTTCTTC.

This clonotype showed up many times. The V and J genes are TRBV4-3 and TRBJ2-3; weak D call: TRBD2 (6 bases). The germline V gene encodes CDR1 LGHNA and CDR2 YSLEER. The CDR3 contains 17 residues. Trimming removed 1 base from V and 0 bases from J, with 14 bases in between. CDR3 amino acids: CASSQVLAEISTDTQYF. The CDR3, as DNA: TGCGCCAGCAGCCAAGTTTTAGCGGAGATTAGCACAGATACGCAGTATTTT.

This clonotype showed up just a few times. V gene TRBV6-1 combines with J gene TRBJ1-1, with a tentative D call TRBD1 (5 bases). The CDR3 has 15 residues. Trimming took off 0 bases at V and 7 bases at J, with 15 bases between the two ends. From germline, CDR1 is MNHNS and CDR2 SASEGT. The chain's CDR3 is CASSEARLGPGEAFF. CDR3 nucleotides: TGTGCCAGCAGTGAAGCGCGTCTGGGGCCGGGTGAAGCTTTCTTT.

This clonotype was found many times. This chain uses TRBV9 with TRBJ2-1; no clear D gene. CDR3 length: 16 amino acids. Germline CDR1 and CDR2: SGDLS and YYNGEE. Trimming took off 0 bases at V and 0 bases at J, with 10 bases between the two ends. In nucleotides, the CDR3 is TGTGCCAGCAGCGTAGCCCCACTGGACTCCTACAATGAGCAGTTCTTC. Translation gives CASSVAPLDSYNEQFF. The entire variable domain, with the rest obtained from reference TRBV9 and TRBJ2-1, is as follows: DSGVTQTPKHLITATGQRVTLRCSPRSGDLSVYWYQQSLDQGLQFLIQYYNGEERAKGNILERFSAQQFPDLHSELNLSSLELGDSALYFCASSVAPLDSYNEQFFGPGTRLTVL.

This clonotype was found many times. The J gene is TRBJ2-1, the V gene TRBV4-1; 11 bases map to TRBD2. Germline values: CDR1 MGHRA, CDR2 YSYEKL. The CDR3 is made up of 21 amino acids. The trim removed 4 bases at V and 0 bases at J, leaving 17 bases unmatched. The CDR3 here is CASSPANLAGGLSSSYNEQFF. The CDR3, as DNA: TGCGCCAGCAGCCCCGCGAATCTAGCGGGAGGCCTGTCGAGCTCCTACAATGAGCAGTTCTTC.

This clonotype was seen a few times. The V and J genes are TRBV18 and TRBJ2-7, with 9 nucleotides matching TRBD2. Germline values: CDR1 KGHSH, CDR2 LQKENI. The CDR3 is 15 amino acids. Losses at the gene ends were 8 bases for V and 6 bases for J; bases not matched to a gene: 14. DNA of the CDR3: TGTGCCAGCACTGAAACTAGCGGGCTTACCTCCGAGCAGTACTTC. Translating it yields CASTETSGLTSEQYF.

This clonotype showed up just a few times. The chain couples TRBV7-6 to TRBJ2-1, with TRBD2 matching over 10 bases. V shed 4 bases and J 4 bases; nucleotides not matched to a gene: 10. Germline V lookup: CDR1 SGHVS, CDR2 FNYEAQ. The CDR3 totals 17 residues. The CDR3 spells CASSSQLAGKRYNEQFF. The DNA of the CDR3 is TGTGCCAGCAGCTCACAACTAGCGGGAAAGAGGTACAATGAGCAGTTCTTC. Full variable domain (rest looked up from reference TRBV7-6 and TRBJ2-1): GAGVSQSPRYKVTKRGQDVALRCDPISGHVSLYWYRQALGQGPEFLTYFNYEAQQDKSGLPNDRFSAERPEGSISTLTIQRTEQRDSAMYRCASSSQLAGKRYNEQFFGPGTRLTVL.

The chain couples TRBV6-1 to TRBJ2-4, with D tentatively TRBD1 or TRBD2 (6 bases each). Germline assignment: CDR1 MNHNS and CDR2 SASEGT. The CDR3 is 18 amino acids. V was clipped by 8 bases and J by 0 bases, with 23 bases between them. The CDR3 nucleotides are TGTGCCAGCGAGGGGGGCGTGGACAGTTTTCTAGCCAAAAACATTCAGTACTTC. This translates into CASEGGVDSFLAKNIQYF.

The chain carries TRBV28 and TRBJ2-5; D is uncertain. Trimming stripped 7 bases from V and 5 bases from J, with 17 bases between. The CDR3 is made up of 14 amino acids. Germline V CDR1 and CDR2: MDHEN, SYDVKM. CDR3 sequence reads: CASTLTGLGETQYF. CDR3 nucleotides: TGTGCCAGCACCCTAACCGGGTTGGGGGAGACCCAGTACTTC.

This clonotype was seen at least ten times. The chain uses TRBV7-2 and TRBJ2-7, with 7 bases that match TRBD1. CDR3 length equals 13 residues. In germline, CDR1 is SGHTA, CDR2 FQGNSA. V lost 5 bases and J lost 1; bases outside the gene matches: 2. This CDR3 is CASSIRGSYEQYF. The CDR3 DNA reads as TGTGCCAGCAGCATCAGGGGGTCCTACGAGCAGTACTTC.

This clonotype was recorded at least ten times. The chain uses TRBV7-2 and TRBJ2-7, with a tentative D call TRBD2 (5 bases). V lost 0 bases, J lost 2 bases, and 8 bases lay in between. The CDR3 consists of 14 residues. Germline V lookup: CDR1 SGHTA, CDR2 FQGNSA. CDR3 nucleotides: TGTGCCAGCAGCTTAGCGTTCGGGGCCTACGAGCAGTACTTC. This codes for CASSLAFGAYEQYF.

This clonotype was counted ten times or more. The chain uses TRBV12-3 or TRBV12-4 and TRBJ2-4; D possibly corresponds to TRBD2 (6 bases). This CDR3 has 10 residues. Between the trimmed V and J ends, which lost 7 bases and 13 bases, there was a span of 11 bases. The CDR3 spells CASMGGTQYF. The CDR3 DNA reads TGTGCCAGCATGGGGGGAACCCAGTACTTC.

This clonotype was picked up a small number of times. J is TRBJ2-4 and V is TRBV12-3 or TRBV12-4; 12 nucleotides line up with TRBD2. The CDR3 has 17 amino acids. J lost 2 bases, V lost 5 bases, and 7 bases had no gene match. The CDR3 reads CASSRLAGGMTKNIQYF. DNA of the CDR3: TGTGCCAGCAGTCGGCTAGCGGGAGGGATGACCAAAAACATTCAGTACTTC.

The rearrangement joins TRBV27 to TRBJ2-7; a possible D gene is TRBD2 (6 bases). Per the germline V gene, CDR1 is MNHEY and CDR2 is SMNVEV (reference sequence). The CDR3 runs 14 residues. The germline V and J ends were trimmed by 6 bases and 2 bases, with 14 bases remaining between them. The chain's CDR3 is CASSPWGDPYEQYF. In DNA form, the CDR3 reads TGTGCCAGCAGCCCATGGGGGGACCCCTACGAGCAGTACTTC.

There are many counts of this clonotype. The genes are TRBV4-2 and TRBJ2-7; D gene unclear. From germline, CDR1 is LGHNA and CDR2 YNFKEQ. The CDR3 consists of 15 residues. Trimming took 0 bases from V and 4 from J, leaving 13 bases between them. The CDR3 sequence is CASSQDLGEAYEQYF. The CDR3, as DNA: TGTGCCAGCAGCCAAGATCTCGGAGAGGCGTACGAGCAGTACTTC.

This CDR3 reads CASSLPDTLTQYF. CDR3 nucleotides: TGTGCCAGCAGCTTGCCGGACACCCTAACGCAGTATTTT. This sequence joins TRBV5-4 and TRBJ2-3, with D possibly TRBD1 on 5 matching bases. Germline-derived CDR1 and CDR2 are SGHNT and YYREEE (reference sequence). This CDR3 region has 13 residues. Between the trimmed V and J ends, which lost 1 base and 9 bases, there was a span of 12 bases.

This clonotype was seen many times. The chain uses TRBV4-1 and TRBJ2-1; D is tentatively TRBD1 or TRBD2 (5 bases each). The germline V gene has CDR1 MGHRA and CDR2 YSYEKL. V lost 3 bases and J 10 bases, leaving 16 bases between the germline ends. This CDR3 spans 14 amino acids. In DNA, the CDR3 is TGCGCCAGCAGCCATGCTTTGGGGGTCGGCGAGCAGTTCTTC. It encodes CASSHALGVGEQFF.